This T cell receptor (beta chain) was documented in a study of cytomegalovirus exposure and HLA in healthy donors. Study-wide points: High sensitivity and specificity were reportedly achieved when the classifier diagnosed cytomegalovirus status. In a later analysis, a missense DCLRE1C variant was linked to TCR beta V- and J-gene trimming.

There are 15 residues in the CDR3. Trimming removed 1 base from V and 0 bases from J, with 7 bases in between. CDR1 SGHTA and CDR2 FQGNSA come from the germline V gene. Vbeta (60) and Jbeta (13) primers were used in the PCR. TCRdb's copy holds only in-frame clones and misses some; the assay was immunoSEQ multiplex PCR. The data hold about 120,000 clones, with around three quarters observed a single time. Of note for this clone: Antigen unknown.

Input material: PBMCs. This sequence joins TRBV7-2 and TRBJ1-5; D is ambiguous. This clonotype was sampled from a woman younger than 30 in good health and CMV-seropositive. The CDR3 DNA sequence: TGTGCCAGCAGCTTAGAGTCCTATAGCAATCAGCCCCAGCATTTT. Translated, it gives CASSLESYSNQPQHF.